This TCR beta chain was profiled in a study of T-cell reconstitution after alpha-beta-depleted transplantation in children. General study results and limits: Surviving recipient cells, namely T cells and thymic progenitors, were the source of high day-60 TCRbeta diversity in some patients.

This clonotype was picked up many times. The antigen is not known. For TCRbeta, the library was prepared with unique molecular identifiers. TCRdb re-derived calls from the PCR reads in MiXCR, one entry per CDR3 protein. Here the sample spans some 180,000 distinct CDR3 sequences, 6.6% being singletons. This CDR3 contains 13 residues. Trimming took off 1 base at V and 1 base at J, with 4 bases between the two ends. Germline assignment: CDR1 SGHVS and CDR2 FQNEAQ. The material sequenced was PBMCs, taken before TCRalphabeta/CD19-depleted stem cell transplant. The receptor comes from a boy between 2 and 10 years old with acute lymphoblastic leukemia, due to receive a stem cell transplant. The chain uses TRBV7-8 and TRBJ1-2; the D is unclear. The CDR3 loop reads CASSLESNYGYTF. In DNA, the CDR3 is TGTGCCAGCAGCTTAGAGAGTAACTATGGCTACACCTTC.